This T cell receptor (beta chain) was identified in a study of blood T cell repertoires in COVID-19. The overall study: The United States, Italy and Spain provided the acute and convalescent COVID-19 samples. PBMCs, B-cell-depleted T cells, or T cells were the source of the cDNA or gDNA that made up the material.

Per the authors' pipeline: For nucleated cells, counts were estimated from reference gene primer amplification. Using immunoSEQ multiplex PCR, the repertoire was profiled, and TCRdb retains in-frame clones only, with some absent. V, J and clone size derive from that table, while D and trimming were established from the DNA sequence. This sample yields 250,000 to 350,000 clones, of which 75% to 95% are seen a single time; 6.8% belongs to the top ten. The CDR3 is 15 residues long. Per the germline V gene, CDR1 is MDHEN and CDR2 is SYDVKM. The junction had 11 bases not matched to a gene; V was cut back by 8 bases and J by 7 bases. Seattle's enrolled individuals joined amid active infection and were then monitored longitudinally.

The chain links TRBV28 to TRBJ2-1; 10 bases line up with TRBD1. Sequencing used peripheral blood. This sequence originates from a young woman with COVID-19, enrolled during active disease. As DNA, the CDR3 is TGTGCCAGCTTGAGCCGGGACAGGGGTGGAAATGAGCAGTTCTTC. Protein: CASLSRDRGGNEQFF.